This entry lists 30 T cell receptor beta chains sequenced from one sample in a study of T-cell memory formation after mild COVID-19. One entry per CDR3 protein results from TCRdb running MiXCR on the 5' RACE reads. The table has some 160,000 distinct CDR3 sequences, roughly 28% seen once; the top ten hold around 12%. The sample comprised PBMCs or a T cell subset sorted from them (not recorded which). These receptors came from an adult woman who had mild COVID-19 (a few samples of this study predate the infection). Cell type and time point are not known.

This chain uses TRBV7-6 with TRBJ2-5; D call uncertain. CDR3 length equals 13 residues. V was trimmed by 3 bases and J by 5 bases, leaving 10 bases between them. Germline V gene sequence: CDR1 SGHVS, CDR2 FNYEAQ. The CDR3 region is CASSFMPAETQYF. For the CDR3, the DNA is TGTGCCAGCAGCTTTATGCCAGCTGAGACCCAGTACTTC.

The chain recombines TRBV24-1 with TRBJ1-2; D gene ambiguous. Germline CDR1 reads KGHDR; CDR2 reads SFDVKD. V was cut by 0 bases and J by 6 bases, with 7 bases left in between. The CDR3 is made up of 13 amino acids. In DNA form, the CDR3 reads TGTGCCACCAGTGATTTGGATGGTGATGGCTACACCTTC. This encodes CATSDLDGDGYTF.

This clonotype is a singleton in its sample. The chain carries TRBV29-1 and TRBJ2-1; no reliable D call. V was shortened by 6 bases and J by 5 bases, with 5 bases between the two germline ends. The CDR3 contains 10 residues. Germline CDR1 reads SQVTM; CDR2 reads ANQGSEA. The CDR3 bases are TGCAGCGTCCGGGACAATGAGCAGTTCTTC. The encoded protein is CSVRDNEQFF.

This clonotype was counted a few times. This sequence joins TRBV7-8 and TRBJ2-1; unclear D gene. Germline-derived CDR1 and CDR2 are SGHVS and FQNEAQ. V was cut by 0 bases and J by 10 bases, with 13 bases left in between. This CDR3 contains 14 residues. This CDR3 is CASSLARVLGEQFF. CDR3 coding DNA: TGTGCCAGCAGCTTAGCACGGGTCCTGGGCGAGCAGTTCTTC.

Only a few counts were recorded for this clonotype. The V gene is TRBV20-1, the J gene TRBJ2-5; the D call may be TRBD1 or TRBD2 (6 bases each). Germline CDR1 reads DFQATT; CDR2 reads SNEGSKA (reference sequence). V lost 6 bases to trimming and J lost 0 bases, with 17 bases between them. The CDR3 runs 15 residues. In nucleotides, the CDR3 is TGCAGTGCAGCCAAGGGGGGCGGGGACCAAGAGACCCAGTACTTC. This gives the protein CSAAKGGGDQETQYF.

This chain joins TRBV10-3 and TRBJ1-1; TRBD1 is a possible D gene (6 bases). The length of the CDR3 is 17 residues. The germline V and J ends were trimmed by 0 bases and 2 bases, with 16 bases remaining between them. Germline loops: CDR1 ENHRY, CDR2 SYGVKD. The CDR3 reads CAISESIGTPTNTEAFF. The CDR3 DNA is TGTGCCATCAGTGAGTCGATCGGGACACCTACCAACACTGAAGCTTTCTTT.

The rearrangement links TRBV7-9 to TRBJ1-4; no clear D gene. From germline, CDR1 is SEHNR and CDR2 FQNEAQ (reference sequence). Trimming pared 7 bases from V and 3 bases from J, leaving 18 bases between. This CDR3 has 16 amino acids. The CDR3 loop is CASTHVVGGPNEKLFF. The CDR3 DNA follows: TGTGCCAGCACCCACGTCGTCGGAGGCCCTAATGAAAAACTGTTTTTT.

This clonotype was recorded a few times. CDR3 amino acids: CASSRWPGTDTQYF. The CDR3 DNA is TGTGCCAGCAGCCGCTGGCCAGGCACAGATACGCAGTATTTT. This rearrangement joins TRBV5-6 to TRBJ2-3; D is uncertain. The CDR3 runs 14 residues. Germline CDR1 and CDR2: SGHDT and YYEEEE. V lost 4 bases and J lost 1, with 10 bases in between.

The rearrangement links TRBV7-9 to TRBJ1-6; the D is unclear. Trimming removed 1 base from V and 10 bases from J, with 11 bases in between. The CDR3 is 14 residues long. Germline V gene data show CDR1 as SEHNR and CDR2 as FQNEAQ (reference sequence). CDR3 protein: CASSLDAVGSPLHF. The CDR3 DNA is TGTGCCAGCAGCTTAGATGCAGTGGGCTCACCCCTCCACTTT.

The chain uses TRBV20-1 and TRBJ2-3, with TRBD2 identical over 9 bases. V lost 5 bases, J lost 6 bases, and 9 bases stayed unmatched. CDR3 length: 14 residues. CDR1 DFQATT and CDR2 SNEGSKA come from the germline V gene (reference sequence). The CDR3 DNA reads as TGCAGTGCTGGCACCGGGACTAGCTACGATACGCAGTATTTT. Translated: CSAGTGTSYDTQYF.

J is TRBJ1-2 and V is TRBV19; D not resolved. CDR3 length equals 13 residues. Germline V lookup: CDR1 LNHDA, CDR2 SQIVND (reference sequence). V was pared by 3 bases and J by 4 bases, with 9 bases between. The CDR3 DNA reads as TGTGCCAGTAGTATCCTCGCGGCCTATGGCTACACCTTC. Translation: CASSILAAYGYTF.

The V gene is TRBV2, the J gene TRBJ1-2; a possible D gene is TRBD1 (5 bases). V lost 9 bases to trimming and J lost 4 bases, with 12 bases between them. Germline V CDR1 and CDR2: SNHLY, FYNNEI. The CDR3 loop spans 12 amino acids. CDR3 residues: CARIGTGYGYTF. As DNA, the CDR3 is TGTGCCAGGATTGGGACCGGCTATGGCTACACCTTC.

This clonotype was counted only a few times. The chain recombines TRBV6-5 with TRBJ2-1; 7 bases fit TRBD2. V shed 6 bases, J shed 4 bases, and the junction held 0 bases outside the gene matches. The V gene's germline CDR1 is MNHEY and CDR2 SVGAGI. This CDR3 has 12 residues. The CDR3 bases are TGTGCCAGCAGCGGGGGGTACAATGAGCAGTTCTTC. Protein product: CASSGGYNEQFF.

This clonotype has just a few counts. V is TRBV14 and J is TRBJ2-7, with a possible D match to TRBD1 (6 bases). The germline V gene encodes CDR1 SGHDN and CDR2 FVKESK. V lost 4 bases to trimming and J lost 0 bases, with 13 bases between them. This CDR3 comprises 15 residues. The CDR3 protein is CASSRIRTDSYEQYF. The CDR3 region has the DNA TGTGCCAGCAGCCGAATCCGGACAGACTCCTACGAGCAGTACTTC.

The chain recombines TRBV4-1 with TRBJ1-2; 11 nucleotides agree with TRBD1. The junction had 8 bases not matched to a gene; V was cut back by 6 bases and J by 8 bases. Looked up from germline, CDR1 is MGHRA and CDR2 is YSYEKL. This CDR3 is 14 amino acids long. As DNA, the CDR3 is TGCGCCAGCAGACGGACAGGGGGCGCGGCCGGCTACACCTTC. It translates to CASRRTGGAAGYTF.

The rearrangement joins TRBV9 to TRBJ1-2, with D uncertain. The CDR3 consists of 11 residues. Trimming pared 0 bases from V and 9 bases from J, leaving 6 bases between. Germline V CDR1 and CDR2: SGDLS, YYNGEE. The CDR3 reads CASSVEGSYTF. CDR3 sequence (DNA): TGTGCCAGCAGCGTAGAAGGTAGCTACACCTTC.

The table lists this clonotype with a few counts. The chain links TRBV6-5 to TRBJ1-1; D perhaps matches TRBD1 (5 bases). The germline V gene encodes CDR1 MNHEY and CDR2 SVGAGI. CDR3 length: 16 amino acids. V was clipped by 6 bases and J by 1 base, with 18 bases between them. CDR3 nucleotides: TGTGCCAGCAGGTGGTCGAGGGGCTTTTCGAACACTGAAGCTTTCTTT. It codes for CASRWSRGFSNTEAFF.

A few counts support this clonotype. J is TRBJ2-7 and V is TRBV7-2, with 10 bases lining up with TRBD2. Germline values: CDR1 SGHTA, CDR2 FQGNSA. The CDR3 extends over 15 amino acids. V gave up 5 bases and J gave up 5 bases; unmatched junction bases: 9. The CDR3 loop is CASSKGLAESNEQYF. The CDR3 coding sequence is TGTGCCAGCAGCAAAGGACTAGCGGAGTCGAACGAGCAGTACTTC. Supplemented by reference TRBV7-2 and TRBJ2-7, the full variable domain reads GAGVSQSPSNKVTEKGKDVELRCDPISGHTALYWYRQSLGQGLEFLIYFQGNSAPDKSGLPSDRFSAERTGGSVSTLTIQRTQQEDSAVYLCASSKGLAESNEQYFGPGTRLTVT.

The chain employs TRBV7-8 and TRBJ2-3; a possible D gene is TRBD1 (5 bases). V was cut by 4 bases and J by 1 base, with 15 bases left in between. The CDR3 is made up of 16 amino acids. In germline, CDR1 is SGHVS, CDR2 FQNEAQ. CDR3 residues: CASSSRTSFRTDTQYF. In DNA, the CDR3 is TGTGCCAGCAGCTCACGGACATCTTTCCGCACAGATACGCAGTATTTT.

As DNA, the CDR3 is TGCGCCAGCAGTCAACCCCCCCCAACCTGGGACACTCACCGATTAGCAAATCAGCCCCAGCATTTT. Translated: CASSQPPPTWDTHRLANQPQHF. The chain couples TRBV23-1 to TRBJ1-5, with a weak D call TRBD1 (6 bases). TRBV23-1 is an open reading frame, and its role is uncertain. The V and J ends lost 2 bases and 4 bases respectively, with 33 bases between them. The CDR3 is 22 residues long.

This clonotype was detected only a few times. The chain has TRBV5-5 and TRBJ2-7; D possibly corresponds to TRBD1 (6 bases). The V gene's germline CDR1 is SGHKS and CDR2 YYEKEE (reference sequence). V lost 5 bases and J 0 bases, leaving 15 bases between the germline ends. This CDR3 is built from 15 residues. As DNA, the CDR3 is TGTGCCAGCAGATATAGGACAGACGACTCCTACGAGCAGTACTTC. Amino acid sequence: CASRYRTDDSYEQYF.

This clonotype was detected a few times. V is TRBV3-1 and J is TRBJ2-2; TRBD2 is a possible D gene (5 bases). V was pared by 0 bases and J by 5 bases, with 13 bases between. Looked up from germline, CDR1 is LGHDT and CDR2 is YNNKEL (reference sequence). This CDR3 spans 16 amino acids. The chain's CDR3 is CASSQDGTSGTGELFF. DNA for the CDR3: TGTGCCAGCAGCCAAGATGGAACCTCGGGGACCGGGGAGCTGTTTTTT.

V usage is TRBV7-9 and J usage is TRBJ1-3, with 7 positions matching TRBD1. The CDR3 contains 15 residues. The V gene's germline CDR1 is SEHNR and CDR2 FQNEAQ (reference sequence). V dropped 5 bases and J dropped 0; count of bases not matched to a gene: 4. This chain's CDR3 is CASSPTGSSGNTIYF. CDR3 nucleotides: TGTGCCAGCAGCCCGACAGGGAGCTCTGGAAACACCATATATTTT.

This clonotype occurred a few times. This rearrangement joins TRBV4-2 to TRBJ2-7; 10 bases line up with TRBD1. Germline V CDR1 and CDR2: LGHNA, YNFKEQ. The J segment lost 0 bases and the V segment lost 2 bases, leaving 4 bases of the junction unmatched. The CDR3 totals 16 residues. CDR3 DNA sequence: TGTGCCAGCAGCCAAAGGGGACAGGGGTACTCCTACGAGCAGTACTTC. As protein: CASSQRGQGYSYEQYF.

This clonotype has only a few counts. The chain couples TRBV4-3 to TRBJ1-1, with 7 bases lining up with TRBD1. Unmatched junction bases numbered 10, after V lost 4 bases and J lost 5 bases. The CDR3 consists of 15 residues. The germline CDR1 and CDR2 sequences are LGHNA and YSLEER. In DNA form, the CDR3 reads TGCGCCAGCAGCCGGGAGACAGGGATACAAACTGAAGCTTTCTTT. This sequence encodes CASSRETGIQTEAFF.

The chain uses TRBV9 and TRBJ2-5, with D possibly matching TRBD2 (6 bases). Trimming stripped 2 bases from V and 4 bases from J, with 18 bases between. This CDR3 comprises 16 residues. CDR1 SGDLS and CDR2 YYNGEE come from the germline V gene. Here the CDR3 DNA reads TGTGCCAGCAGCGTGGACTATGGAGGGGTTCGAGAGACCCAGTACTTC. Protein: CASSVDYGGVRETQYF.

This chain links TRBV24-1 with TRBJ2-2, with D maybe TRBD1 (6 bases). Germline loops: CDR1 KGHDR, CDR2 SFDVKD. Trimming pared 4 bases from V and 4 bases from J, leaving 24 bases between. CDR3 length: 19 amino acids. The CDR3 DNA sequence: TGTGCCACCAGTGACGAACCTACCCTGACAGGAAGGTTCACCGGGGAGCTGTTTTTT. Translation: CATSDEPTLTGRFTGELFF.

This clonotype was seen only a few times. This chain joins TRBV5-6 and TRBJ2-5; 7 nucleotides line up with TRBD1. Losses at the gene ends were 3 bases for V and 2 bases for J; bases not matched to a gene: 4. This CDR3 contains 14 residues. Per the germline V gene, CDR1 is SGHDT and CDR2 is YYEEEE. The CDR3 region is CASSSPGQQETQYF. DNA for the CDR3: TGTGCCAGCAGCTCCCCGGGACAGCAAGAGACCCAGTACTTC.

J is TRBJ2-2 and V is TRBV29-1, with 7 bases matching TRBD1. Germline V CDR1 and CDR2: SQVTM, ANQGSEA. CDR3 length: 14 amino acids. Germline trimming cut 7 bases from V and 4 bases from J; bases unmatched to any gene: 9. CDR3: CSAGATGTTGELFF. CDR3 sequence (DNA): TGCAGCGCTGGGGCGACAGGGACCACCGGGGAGCTGTTTTTT.

The sample holds a few counts of this clonotype. The genes are TRBV30 and TRBJ2-5; 8 nucleotides align to TRBD2. CDR3 length: 15 residues. V was pared by 0 bases and J by 4 bases, with 7 bases of the junction left unmatched. Germline CDR1 and CDR2: GTSNPN and SVGIG (reference sequence). CDR3 DNA: TGTGCCTGGAGTGTGGGAGCGGGAGTAGGAGAGACCCAGTACTTC. Translated, it gives CAWSVGAGVGETQYF.